One and the same sample provided the 10 T cell receptor beta chains below, sequenced in a study of shared clonotypes between healthy human individuals. Libraries were prepared by immunoSEQ multiplex PCR; TCRdb keeps only in-frame clonotypes and omits some of them. The data contain 150,000 to 200,000 clones, over 85% of them seen just once; the ten biggest clones take up around 0.067%. Sequencing was carried out using naive CD4+ T cells sorted from blood. Subset noted: CD45RA+ positively selected. The receptors here all came from a woman in her thirties in good health.

This chain joins TRBV7-6 and TRBJ1-3; the D gene is possibly TRBD1 (6 bases). This CDR3 has 17 residues. Between the trimmed V and J ends, which lost 1 base and 4 bases, there was a span of 17 bases. CDR1 SGHVS and CDR2 FNYEAQ come from the germline V gene. CDR3 nucleotide sequence: TGTGCCAGCAGCTTAGAACGGACGGGACAATCCGGAAACACCATATATTTT. Protein sequence: CASSLERTGQSGNTIYF.

CDR3: CASSLEFVKSYEQYF. CDR3 in DNA: TGCGCCAGCAGCTTGGAATTTGTCAAAAGCTACGAGCAGTACTTC. This chain joins TRBV5-1 and TRBJ2-7; D ambiguous. V was clipped by 0 bases and J by 3 bases, with 13 bases between them. CDR1 SGHRS and CDR2 YFSETQ come from the germline V gene. The CDR3 runs to 15 residues.

This clone occurred once. The rearrangement links TRBV7-2 to TRBJ2-7, with TRBD2 as a possible D gene (6 bases). V was shortened by 3 bases and J by 2 bases, with 14 bases between the two germline ends. The CDR3 spans 15 residues. Germline assignment: CDR1 SGHTA and CDR2 FQGNSA. The CDR3 nucleotides are TGTGCCAGCAGCTTCTCACCGGGAGCCGCCTACGAGCAGTACTTC. It codes for CASSFSPGAAYEQYF.

The V gene is TRBV25-1, the J gene TRBJ1-4; D remains ambiguous. Looked up from germline, CDR1 is MGHDK and CDR2 is SYGVNS. The V gene lost 5 bases and the J gene lost 5 bases, with 6 bases spanning the gap. The CDR3 length is 12 residues. This CDR3 reads CASSKRNEKLFF. The CDR3 coding sequence is TGTGCCAGCAGTAAGAGGAATGAAAAACTGTTTTTT.

This clone occurred once. The chain uses TRBV22-1 and TRBJ2-6; TRBD1 reflects the table's D call only, with no check against the DNA. TRBV22-1 is tagged as a pseudogene. This CDR3 has 17 amino acids. The CDR3 bases are TGTCCTGGGAGCTGTACAGGCGAACAAAGTCGGGCCAACGTCCTGACTTTC. This gives the protein CPGSCTGEQSRANVLTF.

The CDR3 sequence: CASSPTSRGEQYF. CDR3 bases: TGTGCCAGCAGCCCCACTTCCCGGGGGGAGCAGTACTTC. The chain combines TRBV7-8 with TRBJ2-7; possibly TRBD2 for D (6 bases). Germline-derived CDR1 and CDR2 are SGHVS and FQNEAQ. Trimming left V 5 bases short and J 7 bases short, with 15 bases between. This CDR3 contains 13 residues.

The V call is TRBV29-1, the J call TRBJ2-3, with TRBD2 identical over 10 bases. CDR1 and CDR2 (germline): SQVTM, ANQGSEA. The J segment lost 7 bases and the V segment lost 4 bases, leaving 8 bases of the junction unmatched. The CDR3 loop spans 14 amino acids. CDR3 residues: CSVGAASGSYTQYF. The DNA of the CDR3 is TGCAGCGTTGGGGCGGCTAGCGGGAGTTATACGCAGTATTTT.

The chain carries TRBV5-1 and TRBJ2-7, with 11 positions matching TRBD1. The germline V gene has CDR1 SGHRS and CDR2 YFSETQ. The CDR3 length is 14 residues. V was clipped by 4 bases and J by 3 bases; unmatched bases: 3. CDR3 amino acids: CASSTGTGGYEQYF. The CDR3, as DNA: TGCGCCAGCAGCACCGGGACAGGGGGCTACGAGCAGTACTTC.

This rearrangement joins TRBV18 to TRBJ1-2; D is possibly TRBD1 (5 bases). The CDR3 spans 16 residues. Germline-derived CDR1 and CDR2 are KGHSH and LQKENI. Deletions cut 2 bases from V and 4 bases from J, with 17 bases between. The CDR3, as DNA: TGTGCCAGCTCACCAAACGCCCAGGGTACGGTCTATGGCTACACCTTC. Translation: CASSPNAQGTVYGYTF.

The chain couples TRBV19 to TRBJ1-4; 12 bases align to TRBD1. V trimming: 6 bases; J trimming: 6 bases; junction bases outside the gene matches: 11. The V gene's germline CDR1 is LNHDA and CDR2 SQIVND (reference sequence). The CDR3 is made up of 17 amino acids. As DNA, the CDR3 is TGTGCCAGTAGCAACCGGGACAGGGGGCGGGTCGATGAAAAACTGTTTTTT. Residues: CASSNRDRGRVDEKLFF.